These 18 T cell receptor beta chains originate from one sample sequenced in a study of T cells in Graves' hyperthyroidism and ophthalmopathy. There were TCR beta CDR3 regions amplified from RNA transcripts. An initial round of RT-PCR targeting the TCR CDR3 relied on the HTBI primer set. TCRdb re-called the multiplex PCR reads with MiXCR, one entry per CDR3 protein. Of hundreds of thousands of distinct CDR3 sequences in the sample, around 20% were seen once. The sequenced sample consisted of blood. These receptors originate from a man aged 40-50 years with Graves' ophthalmopathy.

This chain uses TRBV3-1 with TRBJ2-1, with D unresolved. V lost 0 bases, J lost 0 bases, and 9 bases lay in between. CDR3 size: 16 residues. Germline V gene sequence: CDR1 LGHDT, CDR2 YNNKEL (reference sequence). CDR3 amino acids: CASSQDSGASYNEQFF. In DNA, the CDR3 is TGTGCCAGCAGCCAAGACTCGGGCGCCTCCTACAATGAGCAGTTCTTC.

The V call is TRBV13, the J call TRBJ2-3, with 8 positions matching TRBD2. Trimming cost V 3 bases and J 0 bases; bases outside gene matches: 5. The CDR3 runs to 16 residues. Germline V gene data show CDR1 as PRHDT and CDR2 as FYEKMQ (reference sequence). The CDR3 DNA reads as TGTGCCAGCAGCTTCCGACTAGCGCGGAGCACAGATACGCAGTATTTT. Its protein product is CASSFRLARSTDTQYF.

CDR3 sequence reads: CASSFQRGSHNEQFF. The CDR3 coding sequence is TGTGCCAGCAGCTTTCAGCGGGGATCCCACAATGAGCAGTTCTTC. This sequence joins TRBV7-8 and TRBJ2-1; 7 nucleotides agree with TRBD2. This CDR3 has 15 amino acids. J gave up 5 bases and V 3 bases, and 7 bases lay outside the gene matches. Germline CDR1 reads SGHVS; CDR2 reads FQNEAQ.

This chain uses TRBV11-3 with TRBJ2-1; 10 nucleotides agree with TRBD1. Germline CDR1 SGHNT, CDR2 YENEEA. CDR3 length: 15 amino acids. V was clipped by 5 bases and J by 7 bases; unmatched bases: 8. The CDR3 coding sequence is TGTGCCAGCAGCCGCCGACAGGGGGCCTCGAATGAGCAGTTCTTC. Amino acids: CASSRRQGASNEQFF.

This clonotype was seen only a few times. The chain combines TRBV12-3 or TRBV12-4 with TRBJ1-4, with 7 nucleotides matching TRBD1. The trim removed 6 bases at V and 6 bases at J, leaving 13 bases unmatched. The CDR3 runs to 16 residues. Here the CDR3 reads CASSQVVAQGHEKLFF. For the CDR3, the DNA is TGTGCCAGCAGCCAAGTAGTAGCACAGGGGCATGAAAAACTGTTTTTT.

This clonotype was counted between two and nine times. J is TRBJ2-3 and V is TRBV20-1, with D maybe TRBD2 (6 bases). V was shortened by 5 bases and J by 2 bases, with 17 bases between the two germline ends. The V gene's germline CDR1 is DFQATT and CDR2 SNEGSKA (reference sequence). The CDR3 length is 15 residues. CDR3 sequence: CSALPLPGVTDTQYF. CDR3 coding DNA: TGCAGTGCTTTGCCTCTTCCGGGAGTCACAGATACGCAGTATTTT.

This clonotype has only a few counts. As DNA, the CDR3 is TGTGCCAGCGGCCAGCCTAGTCCCGGGGAGCTGTTTTTT. It translates to CASGQPSPGELFF. This chain uses TRBV6-1 with TRBJ2-2; D unclear. In germline, CDR1 is MNHNS, CDR2 SASEGT. V was shortened by 8 bases and J by 6 bases, with 13 bases between the two germline ends. The length of the CDR3 is 13 residues.

This clonotype was seen ten or more times. The rearrangement links TRBV2 to TRBJ1-5; D may be TRBD1 (5 bases). Germline CDR1 and CDR2: SNHLY and FYNNEI. The length of the CDR3 is 15 residues. Trimming pared 6 bases from V and 3 bases from J, leaving 15 bases between. CDR3 nucleotides: TGTGCCAGCAGGGGTCAGGGAGGTTACAATCAGCCCCAGCATTTT. This sequence encodes CASRGQGGYNQPQHF.

The chain combines TRBV6-1 with TRBJ1-1; 8 bases agree with TRBD1. Trimming at V came to 7 bases and at J to 6 bases, leaving 10 bases not matched to a gene. The germline V gene encodes CDR1 MNHNS and CDR2 SASEGT. There are 14 residues in the CDR3. The CDR3 bases are TGTGCCAGCACACAGGGGGTTAAAGGCGCTGAAGCTTTCTTT. This encodes CASTQGVKGAEAFF.

This clonotype has more than one count but fewer than ten. The chain links TRBV2 to TRBJ1-2; 9 positions match TRBD1. The CDR3 is 15 amino acids. The V gene's germline CDR1 is SNHLY and CDR2 FYNNEI. The V segment lost 10 bases and the J segment 8 bases; nucleotides outside the gene matches: 17. CDR3 DNA sequence: TGTGCCACCGTATGCGCCGGGACAGGGAATTGGGGCTACACCTTC. The encoded protein is CATVCAGTGNWGYTF. Complete variable domain (other parts from reference TRBV2 and TRBJ1-2): EPEVTQTPSHQVTQMGQEVILRCVPISNHLYFYWYRQILGQKVEFLVSFYNNEISEKSEIFDDQFSVERPDGSNFTLKIRSTKLEDSAMYFCATVCAGTGNWGYTFGSGTRLTVV.

The chain uses TRBV9 and TRBJ2-3; D might be TRBD1 (6 bases). This CDR3 region has 15 residues. The V end was cut by 6 bases, the J end by 1 base, with 15 bases between. Per the germline V gene, CDR1 is SGDLS and CDR2 is YYNGEE. The CDR3 DNA is TGTGCCAGCACCCGACAGGATCTAGGCACAGATACGCAGTATTTT. Translated, it gives CASTRQDLGTDTQYF. Looking up the rest from reference TRBV9 and TRBJ2-3 gives the full variable domain: DSGVTQTPKHLITATGQRVTLRCSPRSGDLSVYWYQQSLDQGLQFLIQYYNGEERAKGNILERFSAQQFPDLHSELNLSSLELGDSALYFCASTRQDLGTDTQYFGPGTRLTVL.

The genes are TRBV28 and TRBJ1-1; a possible D gene is TRBD1 (6 bases). V was clipped by 8 bases and J by 7 bases, with 20 bases between them. The germline V gene encodes CDR1 MDHEN and CDR2 SYDVKM. CDR3 length equals 14 residues. The chain's CDR3 is CASLTGSRGNEAFF. CDR3 bases: TGTGCCAGCCTAACCGGGTCGAGGGGGAATGAAGCTTTCTTT.

The chain has TRBV7-3 and TRBJ1-2; D is uncertain. The length of the CDR3 is 14 residues. The germline CDR1 and CDR2 sequences are SGHTA and FQGTGA. V shed 5 bases and J shed 4 bases, with 14 bases lying between them. CDR3 in DNA: TGTGCCAGCAGCCCAGACGGAGCTAGCTATGGCTACACCTTC. Its protein is CASSPDGASYGYTF.

The chain combines TRBV15 with TRBJ2-3; possibly TRBD2 for D (5 bases). The CDR3 totals 14 residues. Trimming cost V 0 bases and J 5 bases, with 9 bases left between them. From germline, CDR1 is LNHNV and CDR2 YYDKDF (reference sequence). The DNA of the CDR3 is TGTGCCACCAGCAGAGATATTGGAGGAGATACGCAGTATTTT. It specifies CATSRDIGGDTQYF.

The V gene is TRBV19, the J gene TRBJ2-1; D remains unclear. Germline CDR1 and CDR2: LNHDA and SQIVND (reference sequence). V lost 3 bases and J 6 bases, leaving 6 bases between the germline ends. This CDR3 has 12 residues. CDR3 nucleotides: TGTGCCAGTAGTATTAGAGCCAATGAGCAGTTCTTC. Amino acid sequence: CASSIRANEQFF. The whole variable domain, remainder taken from reference TRBV19 and TRBJ2-1, is DGGITQSPKYLFRKEGQNVTLSCEQNLNHDAMYWYRQDPGQGLRLIYYSQIVNDFQKGDIAEGYSVSREKKESFPLTVTSAQKNPTAFYLCASSIRANEQFFGPGTRLTVL.

Worth noting for this clonotype: A read error is possible here, since a much larger clone lies one base away. The chain recombines TRBV2 with TRBJ2-6; D gene ambiguous. The CDR3 covers 17 residues. CDR1 and CDR2 (germline): SNHLY, FYNNEI. V was pared by 5 bases and J by 1 base, with 15 bases between. In nucleotides, the CDR3 is TGTGCCAGCAGTTGCAGGAGAAGTGGATCTGGGGCCAACGTCCTGACTTTC. Translation: CASSCRRSGSGANVLTF.

This clonotype was found many times. The gene calls are TRBV4-1 and TRBJ1-2, with TRBD1 matching 7 bases. This CDR3 has 15 amino acids. Looked up from germline, CDR1 is MGHRA and CDR2 is YSYEKL. The V gene end was trimmed by 4 bases and the J gene end by 5 bases; junction bases not matched to a gene: 10. CDR3 loop: CASSPQGREWYGYTF. DNA of the CDR3: TGCGCCAGCAGCCCACAGGGGCGGGAGTGGTATGGCTACACCTTC.

The chain combines TRBV20-1 with TRBJ2-7; the D gene is possibly TRBD1 (6 bases). From germline, CDR1 is DFQATT and CDR2 SNEGSKA (reference sequence). The CDR3 spans 15 residues. V was trimmed by 1 base and J by 5 bases, leaving 18 bases between them. CDR3 sequence (DNA): TGCAGTGCTAGAGTATACAGGGTAGGGATCCACGAGCAGTACTTC. Its translation: CSARVYRVGIHEQYF.